This T cell receptor beta chain is from a study of regulatory T cells in long-lasting Graves disease. Study-wide results and caveats: Persistent disease was associated with favored TRBV28 usage and with favored use of TRBJ1-2 and TRBJ2-5.

There are 16 residues in the CDR3. Germline CDR1 reads SGHVS; CDR2 reads FQNEAQ. Trimming cost V 4 bases and J 3 bases, with 18 bases left between them. Time point defined: persistent/refractory GD, antithyroid drugs over 5 years with positive TRAb. PBMC RNA served as the TCR library source. This clonotype was detected only a few times. What it recognizes is unknown. Relying on iRepertoire HTBI primers and Arm-PCR of CDR3 regions, the team built TCR beta libraries. TCRdb independently ran MiXCR on the multiplex PCR reads; one entry per CDR3 protein. The data contain about 300,000 distinct CDR3 sequences, roughly a fifth of them singletons.

The chain carries TRBV7-8 and TRBJ1-1; D is unclear. The receptor comes from a female donor with Graves disease. The sequencing used peripheral blood mononuclear cells (PBMCs), collected when the disease was refractory, from a patient treated with antithyroid drugs. The CDR3 DNA follows: TGTGCCAGCAGCTCAACCGAGCTGGGTAGAGACACTGAAGCTTTCTTT. Residues: CASSSTELGRDTEAFF. Full variable domain (rest looked up from reference TRBV7-8 and TRBJ1-1): GAGVSQSPRYKVAKRGQDVALRCDPISGHVSLFWYQQALGQGPEFLTYFQNEAQLDKSGLPSDRFFAERPEGSVSTLKIQRTQQEDSAVYLCASSSTELGRDTEAFFGQGTRLTVV.